This T cell receptor (beta chain) was captured in a study of OX40 agonist ivuxolimab in advanced cancers. The study's findings and limits: By week 6 at 0.1 to 3.0 mg/kg, blood CD4+ and CD8+ T cells had expanded clonally.

This clone was detected once. Its target is not known. V shed 6 bases and J 7 bases; nucleotides not matched to a gene: 6. The V gene's germline CDR1 is SEHNR and CDR2 FQNEAQ (reference sequence). The CDR3 spans 14 residues. Only in-frame clones appear in the TCRdb table, and some are missing; sequencing was by immunoSEQ multiplex PCR. The sample lists roughly 90,000 clones, over 85% occurring once. The clonotype was recovered from an adult with an advanced solid tumor such as melanoma, head and neck, liver or kidney cancer. The specimen comprised CD4+ or CD8+ T cells sorted from blood, sampled in a trial of the OX40 agonist ivuxolimab. The chain carries TRBV7-9 and TRBJ1-5; 10 nucleotides agree with TRBD1. The chain's CDR3 is CASSYGQGGQPQHF. The DNA for the CDR3 is TGTGCCAGCAGTTACGGACAGGGGGGGCAGCCCCAGCATTTT.